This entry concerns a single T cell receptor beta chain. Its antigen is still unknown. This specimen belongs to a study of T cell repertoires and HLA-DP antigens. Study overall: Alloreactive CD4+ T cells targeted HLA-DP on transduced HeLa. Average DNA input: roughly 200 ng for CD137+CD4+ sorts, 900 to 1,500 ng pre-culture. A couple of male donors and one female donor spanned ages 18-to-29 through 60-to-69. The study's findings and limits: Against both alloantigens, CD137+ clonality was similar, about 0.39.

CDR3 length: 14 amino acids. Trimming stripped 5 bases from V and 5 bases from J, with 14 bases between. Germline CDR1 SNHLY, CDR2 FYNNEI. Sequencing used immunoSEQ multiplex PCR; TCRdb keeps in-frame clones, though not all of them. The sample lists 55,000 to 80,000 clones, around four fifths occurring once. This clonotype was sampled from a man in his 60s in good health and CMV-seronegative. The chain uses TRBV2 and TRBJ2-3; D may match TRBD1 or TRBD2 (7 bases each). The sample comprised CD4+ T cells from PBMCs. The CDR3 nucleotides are TGTGCCAGCAGTCAGGGGGGGGCGGGAGATACGCAGTATTTT. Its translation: CASSQGGAGDTQYF.